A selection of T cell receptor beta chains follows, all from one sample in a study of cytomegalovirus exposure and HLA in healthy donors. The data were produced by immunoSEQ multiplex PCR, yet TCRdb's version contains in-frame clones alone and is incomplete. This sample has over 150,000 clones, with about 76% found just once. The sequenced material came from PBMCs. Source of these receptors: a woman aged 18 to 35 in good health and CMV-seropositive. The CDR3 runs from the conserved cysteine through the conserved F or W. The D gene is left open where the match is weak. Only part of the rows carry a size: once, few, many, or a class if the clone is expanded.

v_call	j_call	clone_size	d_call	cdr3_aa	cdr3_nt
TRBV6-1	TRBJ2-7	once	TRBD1	CASSRNRGPPYEQYF	TGTGCCAGCAGTCGCAACAGGGGACCCCCCTACGAGCAGTACTTC
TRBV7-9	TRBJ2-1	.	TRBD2	CASSILDSGGGEQFF	TGTGCCAGCAGCATACTCGATAGCGGGGGGGGTGAGCAGTTCTTC
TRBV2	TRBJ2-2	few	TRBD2	CASRGLAGSTGELFF	TGTGCCAGCAGAGGACTAGCGGGGTCCACCGGGGAGCTGTTTTTT
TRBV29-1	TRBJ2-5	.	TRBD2	CSGGVSGGRETQYF	TGCAGCGGGGGGGTTAGCGGGGGGCGGGAGACCCAGTACTTC
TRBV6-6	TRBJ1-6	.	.	CASNDGGGSPLHF	TGTGCCAGCAACGACGGTGGAGGTTCACCCCTCCACTTT
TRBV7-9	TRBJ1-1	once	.	CASSLGGGNTEAFF	TGTGCCAGCAGCTTAGGTGGCGGGAACACTGAAGCTTTCTTT
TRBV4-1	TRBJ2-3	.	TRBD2	CASSQDGAGVSTDTQYF	TGCGCCAGCAGCCAAGATGGAGCGGGAGTGAGCACAGATACGCAGTATTTT
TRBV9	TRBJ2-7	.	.	CASSLGGGGAYEQYF	TGTGCCAGCAGCTTAGGAGGAGGGGGGGCCTACGAGCAGTACTTC
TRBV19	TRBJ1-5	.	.	CASSIGTSYSNQPQHF	TGTGCCAGTAGTATCGGGACATCTTATAGCAATCAGCCCCAGCATTTT
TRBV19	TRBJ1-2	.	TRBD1	CASSMTGGAEGYTF	TGTGCCAGTAGTATGACAGGGGGCGCGGAGGGCTACACCTTC
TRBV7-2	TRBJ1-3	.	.	CASSPRHGAPGNTIYF	TGTGCCAGCAGCCCCCGACATGGTGCACCTGGAAACACCATATATTTT
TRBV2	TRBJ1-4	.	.	CASSDGVGGEKLFF	TGTGCCAGCAGTGATGGCGTTGGGGGCGAAAAACTGTTTTTT
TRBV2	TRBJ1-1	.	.	CASRGQGAFF	TGTGCCAGCAGAGGCCAGGGCGCTTTCTTT
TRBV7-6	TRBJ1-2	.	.	CASSNAGFYGYTF	TGTGCCAGCAGCAATGCAGGGTTCTATGGCTACACCTTC
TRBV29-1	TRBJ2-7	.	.	CSVEDGTGLINEQYF	TGCAGCGTTGAAGATGGTACAGGACTAATCAACGAGCAGTACTTC
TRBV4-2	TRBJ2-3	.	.	CASSQRDSWDTQYF	TGTGCCAGCAGCCAAAGGGACTCCTGGGATACGCAGTATTTT
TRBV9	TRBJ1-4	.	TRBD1	CASSVGQGGGNEKLFF	TGTGCCAGCAGCGTAGGACAGGGAGGCGGCAATGAAAAACTGTTTTTT
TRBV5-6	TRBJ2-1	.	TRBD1	CASIRQGANEQFF	TGTGCCAGCATAAGACAGGGGGCAAATGAGCAGTTCTTC
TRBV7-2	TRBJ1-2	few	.	CASSFWGLNYGYTF	TGTGCCAGCAGCTTTTGGGGGCTGAACTATGGCTACACCTTC
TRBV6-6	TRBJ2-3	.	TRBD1	CASRFTGTGFTDTQYF	TGTGCCAGCAGATTCACCGGGACAGGGTTCACAGATACGCAGTATTTT
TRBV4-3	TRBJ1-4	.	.	CASSSDVGATNEKLFF	TGCGCCAGCAGCTCAGACGTAGGGGCAACTAATGAAAAACTGTTTTTT
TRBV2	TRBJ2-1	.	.	CASSSTETSTGSSYNEQFF	TGTGCCAGCAGTTCGACTGAAACTTCGACGGGTAGCTCCTACAATGAGCAGTTCTTC
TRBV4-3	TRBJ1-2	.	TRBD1	CASSQTLGQDAYGYTF	TGCGCCAGCAGCCAAACCCTTGGACAGGACGCCTATGGCTACACCTTC
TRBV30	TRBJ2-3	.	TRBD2	CAWSWGAGGRDTQYF	TGTGCCTGGAGTTGGGGCGCGGGGGGGCGAGATACGCAGTATTTT
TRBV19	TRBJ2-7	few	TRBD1	CASSDRGLSSYEQYF	TGTGCCAGTAGCGACAGGGGGCTAAGCTCCTACGAGCAGTACTTC
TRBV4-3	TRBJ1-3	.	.	CASSQGSGRGGNTIYF	TGCGCCAGCAGCCAAGGTTCCGGCAGGGGTGGAAACACCATATATTTT
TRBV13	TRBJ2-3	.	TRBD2	CASSFERGRTDTQYF	TGTGCCAGCAGCTTCGAGCGGGGCCGCACAGATACGCAGTATTTT
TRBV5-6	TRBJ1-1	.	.	CASSLIRGAAAFF	TGTGCCAGCAGCTTGATACGGGGGGCGGCAGCTTTCTTT
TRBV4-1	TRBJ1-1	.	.	CASMGGMNTEAFF	TGCGCCAGCATGGGGGGAATGAACACTGAAGCTTTCTTT
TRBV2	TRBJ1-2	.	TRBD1	CASRSTGGSRENYGYTF	TGTGCCAGCAGATCAACAGGGGGCTCGCGGGAGAACTATGGCTACACCTTC
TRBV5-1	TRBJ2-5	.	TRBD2	CASRILAGGGETQYF	TGCGCCAGCAGGATCTTAGCGGGGGGTGGAGAGACCCAGTACTTC